A selection of T cell receptor beta chains follows, all from one sample in a study of CD8+CD57+ T cells in acquired aplastic anemia. TCRdb re-analysed the reads in MiXCR, keeping a single row per CDR3 protein. The sample yields approximately 380,000 distinct CDR3 sequences, about two thirds seen once. Source material: sorted CD4+, CD8+, or CD8+CD57+ T cells (not recorded which) from PBMCs. All receptors derive from a human donor in good health, serving as a control. Both conserved end residues are part of each CDR3. A D gene is named only where the DNA matches it firmly. Clone sizes are given selectively: once, few, many, or a class where the clone is expanded.

CDR3: CASSDRTNTSYGYTF
DNA: TGCGCCAGCAGCGATAGGACAAATACTAGCTATGGCTACACCTTC
V: TRBV9
J: TRBJ1-2
size: -
D: -

CDR3: CSAACKETQCF
DNA: TGCAGTGCCGCGTGCAAGGAGACCCAGTGCTTC
V: TRBV20-1
J: TRBJ2-5
size: -
D: -

CDR3: CASSRWREETQYF
DNA: TGCGCCAGCAGCCGTTGGAGGGAGGAGACCCAGTACTTC
V: TRBV4-1
J: TRBJ2-5
size: many
D: -

CDR3: CASSLPSGETQYF
DNA: TGTGCCAGCAGCTTGCCTAGCGGGGAGACCCAGTACTTC
V: TRBV5-4
J: TRBJ2-5
size: many
D: TRBD2

CDR3: CSADGGSTEEYF
DNA: TGCAGTGCTGACGGGGGGAGCACCGAAGAGTACTTC
V: TRBV20-1
J: TRBJ2-7
size: -
D: TRBD2

CDR3: CASSRNRGQVNEQFF
DNA: TGTGCCAGCAGTCGAAACAGGGGGCAAGTCAATGAGCAGTTCTTC
V: TRBV7-9
J: TRBJ2-1
size: few
D: TRBD1

CDR3: CASSPAPGGSYNEQFF
DNA: TGTGCCAGCAGCCCCGCCCCGGGAGGCTCCTACAATGAGCAGTTCTTC
V: TRBV7-2
J: TRBJ2-1
size: many
D: TRBD2

CDR3: CSARVLWSGDGYTF
DNA: TGCAGTGCTAGAGTCCTCTGGTCAGGTGATGGCTACACCTTC
V: TRBV20-1
J: TRBJ1-2
size: -
D: -

CDR3: CSVGPRRGADNF
DNA: TGCAGCGTTGGGCCTCGCCGGGGCGCAGATAACTTC
V: TRBV29-1
J: TRBJ2-7
size: -
D: -

CDR3: CASRPCSSPLHF
DNA: TGTGCCAGCAGACCCTGCAGTTCGCCCCTCCACTTT
V: TRBV11-2
J: TRBJ1-6
size: -
D: -

CDR3: CSARNTGLEKYF
DNA: TGCAGTGCTAGGAACACAGGGCTAGAAAAGTATTTT
V: TRBV20-1
J: TRBJ2-3
size: -
D: -

CDR3: CATSNQGQGASNSPLHF
DNA: TGTGCCACCAGCAACCAGGGACAGGGGGCGAGTAATTCACCCCTCCACTTT
V: TRBV15
J: TRBJ1-6
size: -
D: TRBD1

CDR3: CATSRPTGGLYEQYF
DNA: TGTGCCACCAGCAGGCCGACAGGGGGCCTCTACGAGCAGTACTTC
V: TRBV15
J: TRBJ2-7
size: few
D: TRBD1

CDR3: CASRDTHRNYGYTF
DNA: TGCGCCAGCAGAGACACCCACAGGAACTATGGCTACACCTTC
V: TRBV10-2
J: TRBJ1-2
size: -
D: -

CDR3: CASKLEWSYEQYF
DNA: TGTGCCAGCAAACTGGAGTGGTCCTACGAGCAGTACTTC
V: TRBV7-9
J: TRBJ2-7
size: -
D: -

CDR3: CSAPSPAEPTDTQYF
DNA: TGCAGTGCTCCATCGCCAGCGGAACCTACAGATACGCAGTATTTT
V: TRBV20-1
J: TRBJ2-3
size: once
D: -

CDR3: CSVRQGTAYEQYF
DNA: TGCAGCGTAAGACAGGGGACGGCCTACGAGCAGTACTTC
V: TRBV29-1
J: TRBJ2-7
size: few
D: TRBD1

CDR3: CASLEVYTDSNQPQHF
DNA: TGTGCCAGCCTAGAAGTATACACGGATAGCAATCAGCCCCAGCATTTT
V: TRBV6-6
J: TRBJ1-5
size: -
D: -

CDR3: CASSLGTWSSYEQYF
DNA: TGTGCCAGCAGCTTGGGTACATGGAGCTCCTACGAGCAGTACTTC
V: TRBV5-5
J: TRBJ2-7
size: many
D: -

CDR3: CASSFDAAGEQYF
DNA: TGTGCCAGCAGCTTTGACGCGGCGGGAGAGCAGTACTTC
V: TRBV11-2
J: TRBJ2-7
size: -
D: -

CDR3: CASSRGENTEAFF
DNA: TGCGCCAGCAGCCGCGGCGAGAACACTGAAGCTTTCTTT
V: TRBV5-4
J: TRBJ1-1
size: few
D: -

CDR3: CASSRARNTGELFF
DNA: TGTGCCAGTAGCCGAGCTCGGAACACCGGGGAGCTGTTTTTT
V: TRBV19
J: TRBJ2-2
size: -
D: -

CDR3: CASSFSSGDGGGSGELFF
DNA: TGTGCCAGCAGCTTTTCCTCAGGGGACGGGGGGGGGTCCGGGGAGCTGTTTTTT
V: TRBV9
J: TRBJ2-2
size: -
D: TRBD2

CDR3: CASSFAAGGSYEQYF
DNA: TGTGCCAGCAGCTTCGCGGCGGGAGGTTCGTACGAGCAGTACTTC
V: TRBV7-2
J: TRBJ2-7
size: -
D: TRBD2

CDR3: CASSSGGSSSGKYF
DNA: TGTGCCAGCAGCTCAGGGGGCTCCTCCTCGGGGAAGTACTTC
V: TRBV7-2
J: TRBJ2-7
size: once
D: TRBD1

CDR3: CASSAGGPSNQPQHF
DNA: TGTGCCAGCAGCGCAGGGGGCCCTAGCAATCAGCCCCAGCATTTT
V: TRBV9
J: TRBJ1-5
size: many
D: TRBD1

CDR3: CASSLSFLTANQPQHF
DNA: TGTGCCAGCAGCTTGTCCTTTTTGACAGCTAATCAGCCCCAGCATTTT
V: TRBV5-6
J: TRBJ1-5
size: many
D: -

CDR3: CASRPGTTGNTIYF
DNA: TGTGCCAGCAGACCCGGGACGACTGGAAACACCATATATTTT
V: TRBV6-5
J: TRBJ1-3
size: many
D: -

CDR3: CASSLEGLAGVPKETQYF
DNA: TGCGCCAGCAGCTTGGAGGGACTAGCGGGAGTTCCGAAAGAGACCCAGTACTTC
V: TRBV5-1
J: TRBJ2-5
size: -
D: TRBD2

CDR3: CASSLYRDNDYTF
DNA: TGCGCCAGCAGCTTATACAGGGATAACGACTACACCTTC
V: TRBV5-1
J: TRBJ1-2
size: -
D: -

CDR3: CASSPGLEGEQYF
DNA: TGTGCCAGCTCTCCGGGACTAGAGGGAGAGCAGTACTTC
V: TRBV5-4
J: TRBJ2-7
size: few
D: TRBD2

CDR3: CSARVPGAYDYEQYF
DNA: TGCAGTGCTAGAGTCCCCGGGGCATACGACTACGAGCAGTACTTC
V: TRBV20-1
J: TRBJ2-7
size: -
D: -

CDR3: CASRGPGQKYNEQFF
DNA: TGTGCCAGTAGGGGCCCGGGACAGAAATACAATGAGCAGTTCTTC
V: TRBV19
J: TRBJ2-1
size: many
D: TRBD1

CDR3: CATSDPRTRQSDTQYF
DNA: TGTGCCACCAGTGATCCCCGGACCAGACAATCGGATACGCAGTATTTT
V: TRBV24-1
J: TRBJ2-3
size: -
D: -

CDR3: CASSEGEAVVGEQYF
DNA: TGCGCCAGCAGTGAGGGGGAGGCGGTGGTGGGCGAGCAGTACTTC
V: TRBV10-2
J: TRBJ2-7
size: many
D: -

CDR3: CSAQGGEGYTF
DNA: TGCAGTGCCCAAGGGGGAGAAGGCTACACCTTC
V: TRBV20-1
J: TRBJ1-2
size: -
D: -

CDR3: CATLMAAWRDTDTQYF
DNA: TGTGCCACTCTAATGGCAGCTTGGCGAGACACAGATACGCAGTATTTT
V: TRBV11-3
J: TRBJ2-3
size: once
D: -

CDR3: CASSRQGTTNEKLFF
DNA: TGTGCCAGCAGCCGACAGGGCACAACTAATGAAAAACTGTTTTTT
V: TRBV7-8
J: TRBJ1-4
size: many
D: TRBD1

CDR3: CASSPRDSRSPLHF
DNA: TGTGCCAGTAGTCCGCGGGACAGTCGCTCACCCCTCCACTTT
V: TRBV19
J: TRBJ1-6
size: many
D: TRBD1

CDR3: CAITGSRERNTDLIF
DNA: TGTGCCATCACTGGGAGCAGGGAAAGGAACACCGACCTGATCTTT
V: TRBV10-3
J: TRBJ2-2
size: -
D: -

CDR3: CASSEWWTDNTGELFF
DNA: TGTGCCAGCAGCGAGTGGTGGACAGATAACACCGGGGAGCTGTTTTTT
V: TRBV9
J: TRBJ2-2
size: few
D: -

CDR3: CASSLTREKTQYF
DNA: TGTGCCAGCAGTTTGACGAGGGAAAAGACCCAGTACTTC
V: TRBV12-3/TRBV12-4
J: TRBJ2-5
size: -
D: -

CDR3: CASGARLAGGYGYTF
DNA: TGTGCTAGTGGTGCCCGACTAGCGGGGGGCTATGGCTACACCTTC
V: TRBV12-5
J: TRBJ1-2
size: -
D: -

CDR3: CASSFRLAGTDTQYF
DNA: TGTGCCAGCAGCTTTAGACTAGCGGGCACAGATACGCAGTATTTT
V: TRBV7-3
J: TRBJ2-3
size: many
D: TRBD2

CDR3: CSARQNPEAFF
DNA: TGCAGTGCCCGACAGAACCCTGAAGCTTTCTTT
V: TRBV20-1
J: TRBJ1-1
size: many
D: -

CDR3: CASSVGGQDEQYF
DNA: TGTGCCAGCAGCGTCGGGGGGCAAGATGAGCAGTACTTC
V: TRBV7-3
J: TRBJ2-7
size: -
D: -

CDR3: CASTPSRAIETQYF
DNA: TGTGCCAGCACCCCGTCGCGGGCCATAGAGACCCAGTACTTC
V: TRBV7-3
J: TRBJ2-5
size: -
D: -

CDR3: CASTWTGGLSGYTF
DNA: TGTGCCAGCACCTGGACAGGGGGGTTGAGTGGCTACACCTTC
V: TRBV10-3
J: TRBJ1-2
size: few
D: TRBD1

CDR3: CSVGVLAGSTDTQYF
DNA: TGCAGCGTTGGCGTACTAGCGGGGAGCACAGATACGCAGTATTTT
V: TRBV29-1
J: TRBJ2-3
size: few
D: TRBD2

CDR3: CASSLRPVDRGLEAFF
DNA: TGTGCCAGCAGCTTAAGACCGGTAGACAGGGGGCTTGAAGCTTTCTTT
V: TRBV7-2
J: TRBJ1-1
size: -
D: TRBD1

CDR3: CSAAPGRNSPF
DNA: TGCAGTGCCGCCCCGGGTAGAAATTCACCCTTC
V: TRBV20-1
J: TRBJ1-2
size: once
D: -

CDR3: CASSIFPTGYGYTF
DNA: TGTGCCAGTAGTATATTTCCCACAGGGTATGGCTACACCTTC
V: TRBV19
J: TRBJ1-2
size: many
D: -

CDR3: CSAMIAGAEAFF
DNA: TGCAGTGCTATGATTGCGGGGGCTGAAGCTTTCTTT
V: TRBV20-1
J: TRBJ1-1
size: -
D: -

CDR3: CASSLSGRYSGYTF
DNA: TGTGCCAGCAGCCTGAGTGGACGGTATAGTGGCTACACCTTC
V: TRBV14
J: TRBJ1-2
size: -
D: -

CDR3: CASSHLSTTGELFF
DNA: TGTGCCAGCAGCCACTTATCAACGACCGGGGAGCTGTTTTTT
V: TRBV7-3
J: TRBJ2-2
size: once
D: -

CDR3: CASSLVGAGGGYTF
DNA: TGTGCCAGCAGCTTGGTAGGGGCAGGGGGAGGCTACACCTTC
V: TRBV7-8
J: TRBJ1-2
size: -
D: TRBD1